These 21 T cell receptor beta chains came from one sample sequenced in a study of lymphopenia after photon versus proton radiotherapy. Only in-frame clones appear in the TCRdb table, and some are missing; sequencing was by immunoSEQ multiplex PCR. The table has about 12,000 clones, 70% to 90% seen once. This specimen consisted of peripheral blood, obtained from a patient treated with proton-based radiotherapy. The receptors derive from a man aged 55 to 70 with pancreatic cancer.

The CDR3, as DNA: TGCGCCAGCAGCTTGGACAGGGGGAACTACGAGCAGTACTTC. It translates to CASSLDRGNYEQYF. The chain joins TRBV5-1 to TRBJ2-7, with 8 bases identical to TRBD1. V lost 0 bases to trimming and J lost 3 bases; unmatched junction nucleotides: 2. Germline lookup yields CDR1 SGHRS and CDR2 YFSETQ. The CDR3 is 14 amino acids. The full variable domain, its missing parts supplied by reference TRBV5-1 and TRBJ2-7, is KAGVTQTPRYLIKTRGQQVTLSCSPISGHRSVSWYQQTPGQGLQFLFEYFSETQRNKGNFPGRFSGRQFSNSRSEMNVSTLELGDSALYLCASSLDRGNYEQYFGPGTRLTVT.

The chain couples TRBV27 to TRBJ2-5; 12 positions match TRBD1. The closer fit of TRBJ2-7 to the DNA end suggests the J call may be wrong. This CDR3 has 16 residues. Germline CDR1 is MNHEY and CDR2 is SMNVEV (reference sequence). CDR3 nucleotide sequence: TGTGCCAGCAGCCGTAGGCGGGACAGGGGGCCATACGAGCAGTACTTC. Protein sequence: CASSRRRDRGPYEQYF.

CDR3 nucleotides: TGTGCCAGTTCCCTCGGGCTAGCGGGCATCTCCTTTTACTCTGGGGCCAACGTCCTGACTTTC. As protein: CASSLGLAGISFYSGANVLTF. V gene TRBV19 combines with J gene TRBJ2-6; 8 bases fit TRBD2. The V and J ends lost 8 bases and 0 bases, in that order; junction bases with no gene match: 21. The CDR3 contains 21 residues. The V gene's germline CDR1 is LNHDA and CDR2 SQIVND (reference sequence).

This chain uses TRBV18 with TRBJ2-3; D remains ambiguous. Germline CDR1 is KGHSH and CDR2 is LQKENI. The V end lost 2 bases, the J end lost 0 bases, and 3 bases lay between the germline ends. This CDR3 spans 13 amino acids. CDR3 DNA: TGTGCCAGCTCACCAGACAGCACAGATACGCAGTATTTT. It translates to CASSPDSTDTQYF.

For the CDR3, the DNA is TGTGCCAGCAGCCACCGGACTAGCTGGGGTTCTGGCGGGGAGCTGTTTTTT. Translating it yields CASSHRTSWGSGGELFF. This chain links TRBV7-9 with TRBJ2-2, with TRBD2 matching over 8 bases. Germline V gene sequence: CDR1 SEHNR, CDR2 FQNEAQ (reference sequence). The CDR3 has 17 residues. V lost 5 bases and J lost 7; bases outside the gene matches: 15.

The V and J genes are TRBV19 and TRBJ2-1, with TRBD2 matching 8 bases. Trimming cost V 3 bases and J 6 bases; bases outside gene matches: 7. Germline V lookup: CDR1 LNHDA, CDR2 SQIVND (reference sequence). The CDR3 contains 15 residues. The CDR3 region is CASSIALAAPNEQFF. CDR3 coding DNA: TGTGCCAGTAGTATTGCACTAGCGGCGCCCAATGAGCAGTTCTTC.

J is TRBJ2-5 and V is TRBV6-5; TRBD2 aligns across 10 bases. CDR1 MNHEY and CDR2 SVGAGI come from the germline V gene. This CDR3 comprises 15 residues. J lost 2 bases, V lost 2 bases, and 2 bases had no gene match. CDR3 coding DNA: TGTGCCAGCAGTTACACTAGCGGGGTTCAAGAGACCCAGTACTTC. This sequence encodes CASSYTSGVQETQYF.

This clone was counted once. V usage is TRBV25-1 and J usage is TRBJ2-3; D is perhaps TRBD1 or TRBD2 (7 bases each). Trimming took off 5 bases at V and 6 bases at J, with 15 bases between the two ends. From germline, CDR1 is MGHDK and CDR2 SYGVNS. This CDR3 comprises 14 residues. The CDR3 reads CASSSRQGGDTQYF. CDR3 coding DNA: TGTGCCAGCAGTTCCCGCCAGGGGGGGGATACGCAGTATTTT.

This clone was counted a single time. The chain recombines TRBV29-1 with TRBJ1-2; 7 bases fit TRBD1. J was trimmed by 8 bases and V by 3 bases; bases with no gene match: 3. This CDR3 is 11 amino acids long. Germline loops: CDR1 SQVTM, CDR2 ANQGSEA. The CDR3: CSVDQGDGYTF. For the CDR3, the DNA is TGCAGCGTTGATCAGGGGGACGGCTACACCTTC.

The rearrangement joins TRBV28 to TRBJ2-7; 7 positions agree with TRBD1. Per the germline V gene, CDR1 is MDHEN and CDR2 is SYDVKM. Trimming cost V 5 bases and J 5 bases; bases outside gene matches: 15. CDR3 size: 16 residues. The CDR3 loop reads CASSPSPRTGRHEQYF. The CDR3 DNA reads as TGTGCCAGCAGTCCCTCCCCCCGGACAGGCCGCCACGAGCAGTACTTC.

This chain connects TRBV7-3 to TRBJ2-2; 10 bases agree with TRBD2. Germline V gene lookup returns CDR1 SGHTA and CDR2 FQGTGA. The CDR3 is 18 amino acids. The V gene end was trimmed by 5 bases and the J gene end by 7 bases; junction bases not matched to a gene: 16. This CDR3 reads CASSRTSGQGFLDGELFF. CDR3 bases: TGTGCCAGCAGCCGGACTAGCGGCCAAGGGTTTTTGGACGGGGAGCTGTTTTTT.

This chain uses TRBV4-1 with TRBJ1-2; unclear D gene. The CDR3 is made up of 15 amino acids. The germline CDR1 and CDR2 sequences are MGHRA and YSYEKL. V was pared by 0 bases and J by 9 bases, with 17 bases between. In DNA form, the CDR3 reads TGCGCCAGCAGCCAAGATATGGGGAGCAAAGGAAGCTACACCTTC. This codes for CASSQDMGSKGSYTF.

The chain uses TRBV7-6 and TRBJ2-5; 13 bases line up with TRBD2. The V gene's germline CDR1 is SGHVS and CDR2 FNYEAQ. CDR3 length: 20 residues. The V segment lost 4 bases and the J segment 7 bases; nucleotides outside the gene matches: 21. The CDR3 bases are TGTGCCAGCAGCTATAGACTAGCGGGAGGTTCCCGGTTGGAGTGGGCGACCCAGTACTTC. Encoded protein: CASSYRLAGGSRLEWATQYF.

The chain has TRBV19 and TRBJ2-2; D call uncertain. Germline values: CDR1 LNHDA, CDR2 SQIVND (reference sequence). The CDR3 covers 14 residues. V lost 3 bases and J lost 7, with 12 bases in between. As DNA, the CDR3 is TGTGCCAGTAGTATTGGTTTGGGCGGCGGGGAGCTGTTTTTT. This translates into CASSIGLGGGELFF.

The chain combines TRBV5-1 with TRBJ2-5; D not resolved. The end of the DNA fits TRBJ2-7 better, so the J call may be wrong. Germline CDR1 and CDR2: SGHRS and YFSETQ. The CDR3 is 14 residues long. This CDR3 reads CASSLGVTSYEQYF. Here the CDR3 DNA reads TGCGCCAGCAGCTTGGGCGTCACTTCCTACGAGCAGTACTTC.

The rearrangement joins TRBV6-5 to TRBJ1-2; D is unclear. The CDR3 totals 15 residues. The germline CDR1 and CDR2 sequences are MNHEY and SVGAGI. Trimming took off 8 bases at V and 2 bases at J, with 18 bases between the two ends. The CDR3 loop is CASASGGAVNYGYTF. CDR3 nucleotide sequence: TGTGCCAGCGCATCCGGCGGAGCAGTGAACTATGGCTACACCTTC.

The rearrangement uses TRBV4-1 and TRBJ2-7; D may be TRBD2 (6 bases). Trimming cost V 2 bases and J 5 bases, with 16 bases left between them. Per germline, CDR1 MGHRA and CDR2 YSYEKL. The CDR3 consists of 15 residues. The CDR3 here is CASSQLPGRGNEQYF. DNA for the CDR3: TGCGCCAGCAGCCAACTCCCCGGGAGAGGCAACGAGCAGTACTTC.

V is TRBV25-1 and J is TRBJ2-1; 16 bases are a match to TRBD2. The CDR3 sequence is 18 residues long. V was clipped by 6 bases and J by 1 base; unmatched bases: 6. Germline CDR1 MGHDK, CDR2 SYGVNS. CDR3 protein: CASSAGTSGRGSYNEQFF. The CDR3 bases are TGTGCCAGCAGCGCTGGGACTAGCGGGAGGGGGTCCTACAATGAGCAGTTCTTC.

The chain recombines TRBV4-3 with TRBJ2-1; 7 bases line up with TRBD2. The CDR3 length is 17 residues. The V gene end was trimmed by 0 bases and the J gene end by 3 bases; junction bases not matched to a gene: 8. Per germline, CDR1 LGHNA and CDR2 YSLEER. CDR3 in amino acids: CASSQDPRSGNYNEQFF. The CDR3 DNA reads TGCGCCAGCAGCCAAGACCCACGAAGCGGGAACTACAATGAGCAGTTCTTC.

The rearrangement links TRBV13 to TRBJ2-1; 7 nucleotides align to TRBD2. CDR1 PRHDT and CDR2 FYEKMQ come from the germline V gene (reference sequence). The CDR3 totals 15 residues. V dropped 2 bases and J dropped 1; count of bases not matched to a gene: 2. CDR3 sequence reads: CASSLLAASYNEQFF. CDR3 sequence (DNA): TGTGCCAGCAGCTTACTAGCGGCGTCCTACAATGAGCAGTTCTTC.

The chain joins TRBV7-3 to TRBJ1-2; 7 bases match TRBD1. The CDR3 spans 14 residues. V trimming: 0 bases; J trimming: 8 bases; junction bases outside the gene matches: 6. CDR1 is SGHTA, CDR2 FQGTGA, per germline. As DNA, the CDR3 is TGTGCCAGCAGCTTAACGGTGCAGGGGGGCGGCTACACCTTC. It codes for CASSLTVQGGGYTF.